The source of this TCR beta chain is a study of cytomegalovirus exposure and HLA in healthy donors. PCR primers comprised 60 Vbeta and 13 Jbeta primers. Data came from immunoSEQ multiplex PCR; TCRdb stores just in-frame clones and leaves some out. The sample holds 120,000 to 150,000 clones, 76% seen once. V lost 0 bases and J lost 4; bases outside the gene matches: 12. Germline V gene sequence: CDR1 MNHEY, CDR2 SMNVEV (reference sequence). This CDR3 spans 18 amino acids. Sequenced sample: PBMCs. This receptor was obtained from a woman aged 40 to 49 in good health and CMV-seronegative. The chain combines TRBV27 with TRBJ2-1; 7 nucleotides align to TRBD1. The DNA for the CDR3 is TGTGCCAGCAGTTTATCGTACCCCAGGGGGTCGCCTTACAATGAGCAGTTCTTC. Its translation is CASSLSYPRGSPYNEQFF.